This entry lists 27 T cell receptor beta chains sequenced from one sample in a study of metastatic and nonmetastatic thyroid tumors (dated by TCRdb to between 2020 and 2021). Before undergoing thyroid surgery, none of the patients had been given any kind of treatment. The library came from PCR. The sample was run on an Illumina HiSeq 4000. TCRdb handled the public reads itself, with Q25 trimming in fastp and clone calling in MiXCR, and kept productive beta chains. The sample profile shows approximately 26,000 clones; 13% of them were found once. The top ten clones comprise around 5% of the sample. Material for sequencing was blood. The source of these receptors is a female donor with papillary thyroid cancer or a benign thyroid nodule (not recorded which). Some clones in this sample may be carry-over from other donors' samples.

This clone was recorded many times. DNA for the CDR3: TGTGCCTGGAGTGGATGGGGGCGGAACTACGAGCAGTACTTC. Protein sequence: CAWSGWGRNYEQYF. The chain couples TRBV30 to TRBJ2-7, with a tentative D call TRBD1 (6 bases). V shed 1 base and J shed 3 bases, with 13 bases lying between them. This CDR3 spans 14 amino acids. From germline, CDR1 is GTSNPN and CDR2 SVGIG (reference sequence).

This clone was observed many times. This sequence joins TRBV12-3 or TRBV12-4 and TRBJ2-1; 7 positions match TRBD2. V was clipped by 3 bases and J by 5 bases; unmatched bases: 7. This CDR3 has 15 amino acids. CDR3 coding DNA: TGTGCCAGCAGTTTGGGGCTAGCGGACCACAATGAGCAGTTCTTC. Translation gives CASSLGLADHNEQFF.

As to this clone: Given a much more abundant clone one base away, this may be a read error. A read error is likely, as this CDR3 ends without the conserved phenylalanine or tryptophan. The chain uses TRBV29-1 and TRBJ2-2, with 10 positions matching TRBD1. Losses at the gene ends were 4 bases for V and 7 bases for J; bases not matched to a gene: 6. This CDR3 is built from 14 residues. The germline gives CDR1 SQVTM, CDR2 ANQGSEA. In nucleotides, the CDR3 is TGCAGCGTTGTAGACAGGGGGCTCGGCGGGGAGCTGTTTTCT. This translates into CSVVDRGLGGELFS.

This clone has at least ten counts. This chain joins TRBV5-1 and TRBJ2-1; maybe TRBD1 (5 bases). In germline, CDR1 is SGHRS, CDR2 YFSETQ. Trimming removed 0 bases at V and 2 bases at J, with 9 bases between. CDR3 length equals 15 residues. Here the CDR3 DNA reads TGCGCCAGCAGCTTGGAGGCAGGGACCTACAATGAGCAGTTCTTC. It specifies CASSLEAGTYNEQFF.

In its sample, this clone was seen many times. The V gene is TRBV5-1, the J gene TRBJ2-4; D gene uncertain. Germline lookup yields CDR1 SGHRS and CDR2 YFSETQ. Between the trimmed V and J ends, which lost 4 bases and 5 bases, there was a span of 10 bases. This CDR3 has 13 amino acids. The DNA of the CDR3 is TGCGCCAGCAGCCGAATTAGTGAAAACATTCAGTACTTC. It yields the protein CASSRISENIQYF.

This clone was counted many times. This chain links TRBV20-1 with TRBJ2-1, with 10 bases matching TRBD2. Germline lookup yields CDR1 DFQATT and CDR2 SNEGSKA (reference sequence). Germline trimming cut 0 bases from V and 8 bases from J; bases unmatched to any gene: 7. This CDR3 spans 15 amino acids. Written as DNA, the CDR3 is TGCAGTGCTAGAGATGTGCTAGCGGGAGCCTATGAGCAGTTCTTC. It yields the protein CSARDVLAGAYEQFF.

This clone turned up a few times. This clone may be a read error of a much larger clone one base away. The chain has TRBV29-1 and TRBJ2-7; no definite D call. The closer fit of TRBJ2-5 to the DNA end suggests the J call may be wrong. This CDR3 contains 10 residues. Germline V gene sequence: CDR1 SQVTM, CDR2 ANQGSEA. CDR3 sequence (DNA): TGCAGTGTTTTGCTAGAGACCCAGTACTTC. This sequence encodes CSVLLETQYF.

This clone was counted many times. This chain connects TRBV20-1 to TRBJ2-5, with D unclear. Trimming stripped 3 bases from V and 0 bases from J, with 5 bases between. The CDR3 has 12 amino acids. CDR1 and CDR2 (germline): DFQATT, SNEGSKA (reference sequence). CDR3 DNA: TGCAGTGCTAGTCAGTACCAAGAGACCCAGTACTTC. This gives the protein CSASQYQETQYF.

This clone was counted at least ten times. A much larger clone sits a single nucleotide away, making a read error possible. In the same sample, other DNA sequences code for this CDR3. This chain joins TRBV28 and TRBJ2-3; TRBD1 matches 7 bases. Trimming removed 4 bases from V and 6 bases from J; junction bases left unmatched: 13. The germline gives CDR1 MDHEN, CDR2 SYDVKM. This CDR3 spans 16 amino acids. Written as DNA, the CDR3 is TGTGCCAGCAGTTCTTCTGGGACACCACAGGGGGATACGCAGTATTTT. Protein: CASSSSGTPQGDTQYF.

This clone was picked up a small number of times. The chain combines TRBV6-1 with TRBJ1-6, with 8 positions matching TRBD1. The CDR3 extends over 13 amino acids. Germline-derived CDR1 and CDR2 are MNHNS and SASEGT. The junction had 8 bases not matched to a gene; V was cut back by 8 bases and J by 11 bases. The CDR3 DNA reads TGTGCCAGCTTCGGACAGGGTATAGCACCCCTCCACTTT. Translated, it gives CASFGQGIAPLHF.

This clone was counted ten times or more. The CDR3 DNA reads TGCGCCAGCAGCATAGGACAGACCTACAATGAGCAGTTCTTC. Residues: CASSIGQTYNEQFF. The chain combines TRBV5-1 with TRBJ2-1, with a weak D call TRBD1 (6 bases). The CDR3 contains 14 residues. Trimming stripped 4 bases from V and 2 bases from J, with 10 bases between. The germline gives CDR1 SGHRS, CDR2 YFSETQ. The whole variable domain, filled in from reference TRBV5-1 and TRBJ2-1, reads KAGVTQTPRYLIKTRGQQVTLSCSPISGHRSVSWYQQTPGQGLQFLFEYFSETQRNKGNFPGRFSGRQFSNSRSEMNVSTLELGDSALYLCASSIGQTYNEQFFGPGTRLTVL.

Notes on this clone: This may be a read error: a much more frequent sequence differs by one nucleotide. Other DNA sequences of this sample code for an identical CDR3. The CDR3 here is CASSLGGQGGLRDTQYF. CDR3 sequence (DNA): TGTGCCAGCAGCTTAGGAGGGCAGGGTGGGCTTCGAGATACGCAGTATTTT. The rearrangement joins TRBV13 to TRBJ2-3; D possibly corresponds to TRBD1 (5 bases). Germline CDR1 and CDR2: PRHDT and FYEKMQ (reference sequence). Trimming pared 0 bases from V and 5 bases from J, leaving 18 bases between. The CDR3 is 17 residues long.

The chain is built from TRBV20-1 and TRBJ2-7; possible D gene TRBD2, 5 bases. Germline V gene sequence: CDR1 DFQATT, CDR2 SNEGSKA (reference sequence). The CDR3 runs 12 residues. Deletions cut 0 bases from V and 10 bases from J, with 13 bases between. CDR3 region: CSARDGLNYQYF. The CDR3 bases are TGCAGTGCTAGAGACGGACTCAACTATCAGTACTTC.

The table lists this clone with many counts. This rearrangement joins TRBV5-6 to TRBJ1-2, with D perhaps TRBD1 (6 bases). The CDR3 spans 13 residues. The V end was cut by 1 base, the J end by 3 bases, with 7 bases between. The germline V gene encodes CDR1 SGHDT and CDR2 YYEEEE. The chain's CDR3 is CASSLHRDYGYTF. CDR3 nucleotide sequence: TGTGCCAGCAGCTTGCACAGGGACTATGGCTACACCTTC. Full variable domain (missing parts from reference TRBV5-6 and TRBJ1-2): DAGVTQSPTHLIKTRGQQVTLRCSPKSGHDTVSWYQQALGQGPQFIFQYYEEEERQRGNFPDRFSGHQFPNYSSELNVNALLLGDSALYLCASSLHRDYGYTFGSGTRLTVV.

This clone came up many times. This chain joins TRBV4-1 and TRBJ2-7; D not certain. V was pared by 0 bases and J by 3 bases, with 9 bases between. The CDR3 is 14 amino acids. The germline V gene has CDR1 MGHRA and CDR2 YSYEKL. CDR3 protein: CASSQDWGNYEQYF. The DNA for the CDR3 is TGCGCCAGCAGCCAAGATTGGGGTAACTACGAGCAGTACTTC.

This clone was recorded at least ten times. The chain links TRBV19 to TRBJ1-2; D is uncertain. CDR1 and CDR2 from the germline V gene are LNHDA and SQIVND (reference sequence). V dropped 6 bases and J dropped 4 bases, with 21 bases sitting between them. The CDR3 contains 16 residues. CDR3: CASSPPGGQSTYGYTF. CDR3 coding DNA: TGTGCCAGTAGCCCCCCGGGAGGGCAGAGTACCTATGGCTACACCTTC.

This clone showed up many times. This chain connects TRBV5-4 to TRBJ1-2; no definite D call. The CDR3 loop spans 14 amino acids. The ends were cut back, 3 bases at V and 4 bases at J, with 13 bases in the middle. The germline gives CDR1 SGHNT, CDR2 YYREEE (reference sequence). CDR3 DNA sequence: TGTGCCAGCAGCTCAATGGGGAGTTTCTATGGCTACACCTTC. The encoded protein is CASSSMGSFYGYTF.

On this clone itself: One end of the junction varies from germline; a read error may be responsible. The chain uses TRBV5-1 and TRBJ2-7; no reliable D call. Germline V gene data show CDR1 as SGHRS and CDR2 as YFSETQ. The CDR3 is 12 amino acids. The CDR3 DNA sequence: TGCGCCAGCAGCTTGGTAATGAGCGAGCATTACTTC. Protein sequence: CASSLVMSEHYF.

This clone was detected ten times or more. An end of the junction does not agree with germline; a read error may underlie this. This chain uses TRBV10-3 with TRBJ1-2; TRBD1 is a possible D gene (5 bases). This CDR3 comprises 14 residues. The V gene's germline CDR1 is ENHRY and CDR2 SYGVKD. The CDR3 nucleotides are TGTGCCCTCAGTTCGACCGGGGGTGGCTATGGCTACACCTTC. Translation: CALSSTGGGYGYTF.

In its sample, this clone was seen many times. This chain links TRBV9 with TRBJ2-7, with D perhaps TRBD1 or TRBD2 (5 bases each). Germline V CDR1 and CDR2: SGDLS, YYNGEE. There are 14 residues in the CDR3. Between the trimmed V and J ends, which lost 0 bases and 6 bases, there was a span of 13 bases. In DNA form, the CDR3 reads TGTGCCAGCAGCGTAGGGCAGGGAGTGGGCGAGCAGTACTTC. Translated: CASSVGQGVGEQYF.

The table lists this clone with many counts. The chain couples TRBV6-1 to TRBJ2-1, with 7 bases identical to TRBD2. J lost 6 bases, V lost 7 bases, and 12 bases had no gene match. CDR3 length equals 15 residues. CDR1 is MNHNS and CDR2 is SASEGT in the germline V gene. CDR3 coding DNA: TGTGCCAGCACCTACAGGAGGGCTAGCGGCAATGAGCAGTTCTTC. Its translation is CASTYRRASGNEQFF.

The chain is built from TRBV12-3 or TRBV12-4 and TRBJ1-2, with D hard to call. The germline V and J ends were trimmed by 7 bases and 2 bases, with 14 bases remaining between them. The CDR3 has 14 amino acids. The CDR3 nucleotides are TGTGCCAGCACTCCACGTTGTGGAAACTATGGCTACACCTTC. It translates to CASTPRCGNYGYTF.

This clone was detected ten times or more. This chain joins TRBV30 and TRBJ1-1; D is unresolved. Trimming took off 0 bases at V and 13 bases at J, with 21 bases between the two ends. Per germline, CDR1 GTSNPN and CDR2 SVGIG (reference sequence). The length of the CDR3 is 14 residues. CDR3 protein: CAWSVALGGDNDFF. The CDR3 nucleotides read TGTGCCTGGAGTGTAGCCCTAGGTGGCGATAATGATTTCTTT.

This chain links TRBV7-8 with TRBJ1-5, with 8 bases lining up with TRBD1. After removal of 5 bases from V and 6 bases from J, the junction contained 9 bases not matched to a gene. The germline V gene has CDR1 SGHVS and CDR2 FQNEAQ. The CDR3 runs 15 residues. CDR3 coding DNA: TGTGCCAGCAGCCCCGGGACAGGTCCTGGTCAGCCCCAGCATTTT. Its protein is CASSPGTGPGQPQHF.

The gene calls are TRBV19 and TRBJ2-7; D possibly matches TRBD1 or TRBD2 (5 bases each). V shed 9 bases and J shed 6 bases, with 27 bases lying between them. The CDR3 spans 16 residues. In germline, CDR1 is LNHDA, CDR2 SQIVND (reference sequence). This CDR3 is CASSSLVTGRLSEQYF. DNA for the CDR3: TGTGCCAGCTCATCGTTGGTGACGGGGCGACTCAGCGAGCAGTACTTC.

This clone was seen many times. This sequence joins TRBV27 and TRBJ2-3, with D perhaps TRBD1 (5 bases). The CDR3 contains 14 residues. The germline gives CDR1 MNHEY, CDR2 SMNVEV (reference sequence). V shed 3 bases and J shed 3 bases, with 10 bases lying between them. The CDR3 sequence is CASSFLDTTDTQYF. The DNA for the CDR3 is TGTGCCAGCAGTTTCCTGGACACTACAGATACGCAGTATTTT.

In this sample, this clone turned up many times. This chain joins TRBV6-1 and TRBJ1-5; 8 nucleotides match TRBD1. Germline CDR1 MNHNS, CDR2 SASEGT. The CDR3 is 16 amino acids. The junction had 6 bases not matched to a gene; V was cut back by 1 base and J by 4 bases. CDR3 bases: TGTGCCAGCAGTGAAGTTTCCAGGGGGCTAAATCAGCCCCAGCATTTT. Its protein product is CASSEVSRGLNQPQHF.